This T cell receptor beta chain was sequenced in a study of CXCR3-negative and CXCR3-positive naive CD8 T cells. Study-wide findings and caveats: Comparison of naive cells showed more hydrophobic TRB CDR3s in CXCR3-positive than in CXCR3-negative naive cells. Between one naive subset and the other, surface CD5 was comparable, and TCR strength was inferred from TRB CDR3 properties.

The study made its TRB cDNA libraries by 5' RACE, adding UMI labels. For each CDR3 protein, TCRdb gives one entry from its re-call of the 5' RACE reads, without DNA. The table gives 100,000 to 150,000 distinct CDR3 sequences; the top ten clones make up 0.59% of it. A remark on this clonotype: Antigen: not known.

There are 12 residues in the CDR3. Germline CDR1 reads SQVTM; CDR2 reads ANQGSEA. This TCR was sampled from a human donor in good health. Some clones in this sample may be carry-over from other donors' samples. The sequenced sample was naive CXCR3+ CD8+ T cells from blood. Subset: CD45RO-CCR7+CD27+CD95- naive CD8+ T cells expressing CXCR3 (TNR3+). The chain recombines TRBV29-1 with TRBJ1-2; TCRdb gives TRBD1 as the D gene, but with no DNA this cannot be confirmed. The CDR3 sequence is CSVGTEYYGYTF.